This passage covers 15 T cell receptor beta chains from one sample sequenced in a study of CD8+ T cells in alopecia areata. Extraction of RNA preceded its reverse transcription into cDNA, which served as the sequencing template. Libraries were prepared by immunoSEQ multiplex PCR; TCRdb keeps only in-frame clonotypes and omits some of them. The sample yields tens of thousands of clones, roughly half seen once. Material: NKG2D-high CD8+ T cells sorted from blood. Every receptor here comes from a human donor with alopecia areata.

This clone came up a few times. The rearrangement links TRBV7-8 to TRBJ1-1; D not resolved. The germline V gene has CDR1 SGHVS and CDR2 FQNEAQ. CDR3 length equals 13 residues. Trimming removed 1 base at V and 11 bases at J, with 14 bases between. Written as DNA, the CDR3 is TGTGCCAGCAGCTTAGGTCTGGCGGCGGAGGCTTTCTTT. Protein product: CASSLGLAAEAFF.

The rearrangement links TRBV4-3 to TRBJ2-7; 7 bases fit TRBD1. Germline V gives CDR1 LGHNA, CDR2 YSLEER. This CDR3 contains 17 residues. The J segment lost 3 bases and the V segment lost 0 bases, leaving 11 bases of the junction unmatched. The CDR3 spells CASSQDLAYRGNYEQYF. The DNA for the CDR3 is TGCGCCAGCAGCCAAGATTTAGCCTACAGGGGTAACTACGAGCAGTACTTC.

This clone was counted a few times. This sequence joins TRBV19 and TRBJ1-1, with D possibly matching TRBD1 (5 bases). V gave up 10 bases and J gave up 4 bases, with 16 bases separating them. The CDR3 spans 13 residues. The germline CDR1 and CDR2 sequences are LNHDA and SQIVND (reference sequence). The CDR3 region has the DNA TGTGCCACAACATGGGGGGGTGGCACTGAAGCTTTCTTT. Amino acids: CATTWGGGTEAFF.

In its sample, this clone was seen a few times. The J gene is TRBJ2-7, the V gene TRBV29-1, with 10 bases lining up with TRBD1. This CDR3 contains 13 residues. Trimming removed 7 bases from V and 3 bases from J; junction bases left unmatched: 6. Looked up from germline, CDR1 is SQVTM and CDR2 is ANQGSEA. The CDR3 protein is CSAEGQGSYEQYF. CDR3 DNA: TGCAGCGCCGAGGGACAGGGGAGCTACGAGCAGTACTTC.

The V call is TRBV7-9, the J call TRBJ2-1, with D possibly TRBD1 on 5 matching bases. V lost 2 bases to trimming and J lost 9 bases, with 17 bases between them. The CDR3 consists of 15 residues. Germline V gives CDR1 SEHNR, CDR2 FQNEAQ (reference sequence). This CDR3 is CASSLLRTGPFEQFF. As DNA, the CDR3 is TGTGCCAGCAGCTTACTGAGAACAGGACCCTTTGAGCAGTTCTTC.

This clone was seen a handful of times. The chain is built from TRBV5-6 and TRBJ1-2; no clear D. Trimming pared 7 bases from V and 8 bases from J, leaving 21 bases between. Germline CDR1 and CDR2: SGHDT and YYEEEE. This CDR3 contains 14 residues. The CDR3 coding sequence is TGTGCCAGCTGGCCTGGGAAGGGCCATATGGGCTACACCTTC. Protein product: CASWPGKGHMGYTF. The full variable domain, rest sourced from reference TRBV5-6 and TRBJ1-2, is DAGVTQSPTHLIKTRGQQVTLRCSPKSGHDTVSWYQQALGQGPQFIFQYYEEEERQRGNFPDRFSGHQFPNYSSELNVNALLLGDSALYLCASWPGKGHMGYTFGSGTRLTVV.

The CDR3 DNA is TGTGCCACCAGCATGGTGGGAGGGCCCGAGGATGAGCAGTTCTTC. The encoded protein is CATSMVGGPEDEQFF. V is TRBV15 and J is TRBJ2-1; 7 nucleotides align to TRBD2. Trimming took 4 bases from V and 8 from J; bases not matched to a gene: 11. CDR3 length equals 15 residues. The V gene's germline CDR1 is LNHNV and CDR2 YYDKDF (reference sequence).

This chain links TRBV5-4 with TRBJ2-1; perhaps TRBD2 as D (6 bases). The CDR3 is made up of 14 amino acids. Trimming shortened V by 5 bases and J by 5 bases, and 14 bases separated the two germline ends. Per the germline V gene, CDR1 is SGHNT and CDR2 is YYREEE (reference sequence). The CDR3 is CASRDSGKDNEQFF. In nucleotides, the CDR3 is TGTGCCAGCAGAGATAGCGGTAAAGACAATGAGCAGTTCTTC.

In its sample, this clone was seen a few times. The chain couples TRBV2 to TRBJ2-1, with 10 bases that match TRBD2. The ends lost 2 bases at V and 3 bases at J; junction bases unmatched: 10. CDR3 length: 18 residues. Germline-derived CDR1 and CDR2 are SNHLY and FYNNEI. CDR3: CASSELASGRLGYNEQFF. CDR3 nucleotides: TGTGCCAGCAGTGAACTCGCTAGCGGGAGACTGGGCTACAATGAGCAGTTCTTC.

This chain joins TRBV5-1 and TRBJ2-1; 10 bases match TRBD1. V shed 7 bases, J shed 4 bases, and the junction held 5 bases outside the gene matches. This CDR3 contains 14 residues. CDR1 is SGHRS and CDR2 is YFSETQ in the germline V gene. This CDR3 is CASGDRGPYNEQFF. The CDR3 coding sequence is TGCGCCAGCGGTGACAGGGGGCCATACAATGAGCAGTTCTTC.

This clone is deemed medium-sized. The CDR3 DNA sequence: TGTGCCAGCAGCACCCGGGACTGGGGATACAATGAGCAGTTCTTC. As protein: CASSTRDWGYNEQFF. The chain links TRBV7-9 to TRBJ2-1; D might be TRBD2 (6 bases). Germline V CDR1 and CDR2: SEHNR, FQNEAQ (reference sequence). Between the trimmed V and J ends, which lost 5 bases and 4 bases, there was a span of 15 bases. CDR3 length: 15 residues.

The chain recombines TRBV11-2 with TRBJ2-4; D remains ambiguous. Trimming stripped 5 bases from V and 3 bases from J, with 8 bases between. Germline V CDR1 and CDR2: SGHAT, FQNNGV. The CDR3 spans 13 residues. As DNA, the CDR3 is TGTGCCAGCAGCACACTCCACAAAAACATTCAGTACTTC. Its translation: CASSTLHKNIQYF.

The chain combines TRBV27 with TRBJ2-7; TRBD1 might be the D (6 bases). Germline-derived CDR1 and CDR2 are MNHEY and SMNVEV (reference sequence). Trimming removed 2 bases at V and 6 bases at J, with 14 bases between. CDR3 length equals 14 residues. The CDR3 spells CASSLTRGGIEQYF. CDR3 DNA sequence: TGTGCCAGCAGTTTAACCAGGGGTGGCATCGAGCAGTACTTC.

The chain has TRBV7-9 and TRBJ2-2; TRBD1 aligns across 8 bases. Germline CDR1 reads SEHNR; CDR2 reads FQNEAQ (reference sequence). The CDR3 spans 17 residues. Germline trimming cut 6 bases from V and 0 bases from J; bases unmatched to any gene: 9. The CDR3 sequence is CASSRTGFTPNTGELFF. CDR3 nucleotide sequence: TGTGCCAGCAGTCGGACAGGGTTTACCCCGAACACCGGGGAGCTGTTTTTT.

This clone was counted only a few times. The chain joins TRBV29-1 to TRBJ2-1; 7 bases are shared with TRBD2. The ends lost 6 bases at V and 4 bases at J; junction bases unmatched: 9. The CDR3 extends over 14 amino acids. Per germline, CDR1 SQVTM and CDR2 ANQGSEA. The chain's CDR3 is CSVRPGGMYNEQFF. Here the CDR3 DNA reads TGCAGCGTACGGCCCGGGGGGATGTACAATGAGCAGTTCTTC.